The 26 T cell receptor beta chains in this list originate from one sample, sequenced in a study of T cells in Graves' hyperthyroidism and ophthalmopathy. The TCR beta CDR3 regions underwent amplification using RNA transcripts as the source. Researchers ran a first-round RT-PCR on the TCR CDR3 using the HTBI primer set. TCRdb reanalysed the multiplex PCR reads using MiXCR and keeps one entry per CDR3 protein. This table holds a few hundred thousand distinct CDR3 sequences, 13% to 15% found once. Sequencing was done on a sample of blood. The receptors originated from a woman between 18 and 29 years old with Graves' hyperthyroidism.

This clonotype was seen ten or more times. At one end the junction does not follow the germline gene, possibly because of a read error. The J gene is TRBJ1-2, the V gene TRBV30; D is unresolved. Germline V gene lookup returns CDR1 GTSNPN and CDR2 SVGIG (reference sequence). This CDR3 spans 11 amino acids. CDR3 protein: CAWSVNSGYTF. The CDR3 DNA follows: TGTGCCTGGAGTGTAAACTCTGGCTACACCTTC.

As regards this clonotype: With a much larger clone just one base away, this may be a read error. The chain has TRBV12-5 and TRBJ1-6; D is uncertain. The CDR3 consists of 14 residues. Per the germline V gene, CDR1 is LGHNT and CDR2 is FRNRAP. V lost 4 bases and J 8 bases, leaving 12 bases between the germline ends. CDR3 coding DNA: TGTGCTAGTGGTTCGGACGACTGGGATTCACCCCTCCACTTT. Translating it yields CASGSDDWDSPLHF.

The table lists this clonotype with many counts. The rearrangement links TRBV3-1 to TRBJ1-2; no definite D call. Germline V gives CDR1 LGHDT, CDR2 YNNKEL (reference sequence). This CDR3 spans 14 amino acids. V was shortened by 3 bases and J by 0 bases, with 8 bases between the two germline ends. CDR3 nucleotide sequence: TGTGCCAGCAGCCATGAGACACCTAACTATGGCTACACCTTC. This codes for CASSHETPNYGYTF.

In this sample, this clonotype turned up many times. Here the CDR3 reads CSALTRRDYEQYF. The CDR3 DNA reads TGCAGTGCTCTTACTAGGCGGGACTACGAGCAGTACTTC. The chain uses TRBV20-1 and TRBJ2-7, with D possibly TRBD2 on 6 matching bases. CDR1 is DFQATT and CDR2 is SNEGSKA in the germline V gene (reference sequence). V lost 5 bases, J lost 3 bases, and 14 bases lay in between. This CDR3 spans 13 amino acids.

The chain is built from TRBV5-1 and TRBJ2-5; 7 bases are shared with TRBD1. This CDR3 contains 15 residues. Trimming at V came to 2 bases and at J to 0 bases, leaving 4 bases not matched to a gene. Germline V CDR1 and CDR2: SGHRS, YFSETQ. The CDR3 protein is CASSLGQVYQETQYF. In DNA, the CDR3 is TGCGCCAGCAGCTTAGGACAGGTCTACCAAGAGACCCAGTACTTC.

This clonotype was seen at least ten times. CDR3 protein: CASSLAVFGTGGNQPQHF. The CDR3 region has the DNA TGTGCCAGCAGTTTAGCGGTATTTGGCACAGGGGGCAATCAGCCCCAGCATTTT. This chain connects TRBV12-3 or TRBV12-4 to TRBJ1-5, with 7 nucleotides matching TRBD1. The CDR3 consists of 18 residues. Trimming at V came to 0 bases and at J to 2 bases, leaving 10 bases not matched to a gene.

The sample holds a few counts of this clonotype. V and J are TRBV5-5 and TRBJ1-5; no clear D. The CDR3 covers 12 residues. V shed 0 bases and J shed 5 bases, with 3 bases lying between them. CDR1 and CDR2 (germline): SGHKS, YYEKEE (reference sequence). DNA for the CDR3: TGTGCCAGCAGCTTGGACCATCAGCCCCAGCATTTT. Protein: CASSLDHQPQHF.

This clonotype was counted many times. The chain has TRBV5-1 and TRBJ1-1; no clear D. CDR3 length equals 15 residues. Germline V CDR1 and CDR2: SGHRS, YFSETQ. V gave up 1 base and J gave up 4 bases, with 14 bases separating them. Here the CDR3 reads CASSLYSSSGTEAFF. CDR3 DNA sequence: TGCGCCAGCAGCTTGTATAGTTCCTCGGGCACTGAAGCTTTCTTT.

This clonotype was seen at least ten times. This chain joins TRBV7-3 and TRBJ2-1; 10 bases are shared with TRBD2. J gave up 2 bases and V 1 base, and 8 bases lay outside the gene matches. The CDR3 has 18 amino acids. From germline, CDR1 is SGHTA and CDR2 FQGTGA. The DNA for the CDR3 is TGTGCCAGCAGCTTAAAGGCTAGCGGGAGAATCCCCTACAATGAGCAGTTCTTC. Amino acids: CASSLKASGRIPYNEQFF.

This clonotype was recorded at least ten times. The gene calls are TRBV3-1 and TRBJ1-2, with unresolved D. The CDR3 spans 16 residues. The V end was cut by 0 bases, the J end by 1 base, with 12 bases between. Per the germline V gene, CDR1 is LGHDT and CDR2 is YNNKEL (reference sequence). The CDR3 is CASSQDAGRLNYGYTF. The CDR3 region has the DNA TGTGCCAGCAGCCAAGACGCGGGCAGGCTTAACTATGGCTACACCTTC. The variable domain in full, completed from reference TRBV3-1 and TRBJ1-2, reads DTAVSQTPKYLVTQMGNDKSIKCEQNLGHDTMYWYKQDSKKFLKIMFSYNNKELIINETVPNRFSPKSPDKAHLNLHINSLELGDSAVYFCASSQDAGRLNYGYTFGSGTRLTVV.

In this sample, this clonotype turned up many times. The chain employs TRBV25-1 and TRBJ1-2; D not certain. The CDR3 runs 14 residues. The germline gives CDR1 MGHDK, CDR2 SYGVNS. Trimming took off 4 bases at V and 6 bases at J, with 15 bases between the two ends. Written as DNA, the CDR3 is TGTGCCAGCAGTGGCCGGAGACTGCATGATGGCTACACCTTC. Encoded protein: CASSGRRLHDGYTF.

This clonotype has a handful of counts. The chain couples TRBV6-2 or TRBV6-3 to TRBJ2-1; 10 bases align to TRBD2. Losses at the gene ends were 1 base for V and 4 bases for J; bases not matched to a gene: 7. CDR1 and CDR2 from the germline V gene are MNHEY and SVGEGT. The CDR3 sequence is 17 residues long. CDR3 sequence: CASSYYLAGDQYNEQFF. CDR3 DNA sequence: TGTGCCAGCAGTTACTACCTAGCGGGAGATCAGTACAATGAGCAGTTCTTC.

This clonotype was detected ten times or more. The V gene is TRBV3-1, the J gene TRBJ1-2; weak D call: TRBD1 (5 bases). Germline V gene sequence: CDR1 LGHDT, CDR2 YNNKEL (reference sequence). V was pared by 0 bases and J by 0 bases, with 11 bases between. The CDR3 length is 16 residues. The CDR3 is CASSQEPGYSNYGYTF. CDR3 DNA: TGTGCCAGCAGCCAAGAGCCAGGGTACTCTAACTATGGCTACACCTTC.

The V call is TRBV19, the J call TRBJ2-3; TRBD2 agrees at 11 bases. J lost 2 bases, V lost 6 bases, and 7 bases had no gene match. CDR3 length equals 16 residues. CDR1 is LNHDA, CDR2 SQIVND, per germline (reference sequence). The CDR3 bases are TGTGCCAGTAGCTCCGGACTAGCGGGCGACACAGATACGCAGTATTTT. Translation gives CASSSGLAGDTDTQYF.

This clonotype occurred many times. In DNA, the CDR3 is TGTGCCACCACCTTCACGATTCGCGCTGAAGCTTTCTTT. It translates to CATTFTIRAEAFF. The chain joins TRBV6-1 to TRBJ1-1; D is unresolved. Germline V gene data show CDR1 as MNHNS and CDR2 as SASEGT. V was pared by 10 bases and J by 6 bases, with 18 bases between. This CDR3 region has 13 residues.

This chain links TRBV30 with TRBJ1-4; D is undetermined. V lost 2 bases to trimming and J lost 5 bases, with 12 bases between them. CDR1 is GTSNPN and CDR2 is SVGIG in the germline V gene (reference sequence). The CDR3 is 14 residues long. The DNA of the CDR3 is TGTGCCTGGAGTTGGTATAGGGTGAATGAAAAACTGTTTTTT. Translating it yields CAWSWYRVNEKLFF.

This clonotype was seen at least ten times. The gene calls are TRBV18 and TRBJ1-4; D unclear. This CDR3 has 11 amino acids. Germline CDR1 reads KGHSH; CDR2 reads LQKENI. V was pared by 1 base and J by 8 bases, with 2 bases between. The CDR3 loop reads CASSPQEKLFF. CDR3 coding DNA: TGTGCCAGCTCACCACAGGAAAAACTGTTTTTT.

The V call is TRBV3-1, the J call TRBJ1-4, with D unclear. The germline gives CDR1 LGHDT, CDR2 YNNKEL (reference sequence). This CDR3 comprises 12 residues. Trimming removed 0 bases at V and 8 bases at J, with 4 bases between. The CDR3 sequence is CASSQEQEKLFF. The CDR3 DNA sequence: TGTGCCAGCAGCCAAGAACAAGAAAAACTGTTTTTT.

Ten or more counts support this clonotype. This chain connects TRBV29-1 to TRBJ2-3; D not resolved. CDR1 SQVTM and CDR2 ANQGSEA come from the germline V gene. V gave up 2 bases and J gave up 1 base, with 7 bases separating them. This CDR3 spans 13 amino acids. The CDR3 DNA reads TGCAGCGTTGAAAAGGGTGGCACAGATACGCAGTATTTT. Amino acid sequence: CSVEKGGTDTQYF.

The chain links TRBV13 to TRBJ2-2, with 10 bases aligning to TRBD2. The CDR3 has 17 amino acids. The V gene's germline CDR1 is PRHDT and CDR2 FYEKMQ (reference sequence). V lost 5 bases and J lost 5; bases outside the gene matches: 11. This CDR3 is CASSSSEREGRTGELFF. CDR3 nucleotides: TGTGCCAGCAGCAGCTCGGAGCGGGAGGGCCGAACCGGGGAGCTGTTTTTT.

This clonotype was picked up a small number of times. The chain's CDR3 is CASSFSRDSKTEAFF. The CDR3 bases are TGTGCCAGTAGTTTCTCCCGGGACAGTAAGACTGAAGCTTTCTTT. The chain employs TRBV19 and TRBJ1-1; 7 bases fit TRBD1. V shed 5 bases and J 5 bases; nucleotides not matched to a gene: 11. CDR3 length: 15 amino acids. The germline V gene has CDR1 LNHDA and CDR2 SQIVND (reference sequence).

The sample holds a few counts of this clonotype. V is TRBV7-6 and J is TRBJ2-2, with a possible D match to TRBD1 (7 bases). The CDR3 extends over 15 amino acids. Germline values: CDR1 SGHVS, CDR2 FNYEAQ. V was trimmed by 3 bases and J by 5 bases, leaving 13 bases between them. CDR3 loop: CASSFVQGGTGELFF. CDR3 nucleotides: TGTGCCAGCAGCTTCGTTCAGGGGGGTACCGGGGAGCTGTTTTTT.

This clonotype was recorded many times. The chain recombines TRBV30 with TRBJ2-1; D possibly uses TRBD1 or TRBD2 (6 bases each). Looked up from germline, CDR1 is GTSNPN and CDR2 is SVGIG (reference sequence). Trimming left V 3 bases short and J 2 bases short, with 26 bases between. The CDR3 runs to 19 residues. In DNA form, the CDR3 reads TGTGCCTGGAGCAAGAACACGCTAAGGGGGGAGTTCGCCTACAATGAGCAGTTCTTC. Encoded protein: CAWSKNTLRGEFAYNEQFF.

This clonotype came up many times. The CDR3 DNA reads as TGTGCCAGCTCACCACTTCGGGACAGGACCTACAATGAGCAGTTCTTC. Amino acid sequence: CASSPLRDRTYNEQFF. V and J are TRBV18 and TRBJ2-1, with TRBD1 matching 8 bases. Germline loops: CDR1 KGHSH, CDR2 LQKENI. The CDR3 extends over 16 amino acids. V was clipped by 1 base and J by 2 bases; unmatched bases: 4. The entire variable domain, with the rest obtained from reference TRBV18 and TRBJ2-1, is as follows: NAGVMQNPRHLVRRRGQEARLRCSPMKGHSHVYWYRQLPEEGLKFMVYLQKENIIDESGMPKERFSAEFPKEGPSILRIQQVVRGDSAAYFCASSPLRDRTYNEQFFGPGTRLTVL.

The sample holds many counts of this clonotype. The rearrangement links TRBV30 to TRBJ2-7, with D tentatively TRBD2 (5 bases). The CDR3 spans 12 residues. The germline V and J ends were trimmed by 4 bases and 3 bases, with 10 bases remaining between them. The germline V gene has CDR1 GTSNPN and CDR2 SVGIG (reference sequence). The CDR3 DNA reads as TGTGCCTGGACCCGGGGATTCTACGAGCAGTACTTC. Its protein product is CAWTRGFYEQYF.

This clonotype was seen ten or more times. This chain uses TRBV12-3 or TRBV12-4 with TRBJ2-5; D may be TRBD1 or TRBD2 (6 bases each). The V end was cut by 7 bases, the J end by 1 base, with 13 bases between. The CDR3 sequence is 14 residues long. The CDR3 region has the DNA TGTGCCAGCATGGGGGGCACCGCCCAAGAGACCCAGTACTTC. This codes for CASMGGTAQETQYF.